This entry features one T cell receptor beta chain sequence. Sequencing used immunoSEQ multiplex PCR; TCRdb keeps in-frame clones, though not all of them. In the table there are 150,000 to 200,000 clones, roughly four fifths of which are singletons. This entry comes from a study of blood T cell repertoires in COVID-19. The wider study: The cDNA or gDNA used as material had been derived from T cells, B-cell-depleted T cells, or PBMCs.

Germline V lookup: CDR1 SGHRS, CDR2 YFSETQ. There are 18 residues in the CDR3. The V segment lost 3 bases and the J segment 4 bases; nucleotides outside the gene matches: 8. The rearrangement uses TRBV5-1 and TRBJ2-3, with 16 bases that match TRBD2. This clonotype was sampled from a man aged 55 to 69 with active or convalescent COVID-19. Material: peripheral blood. The CDR3 bases are TGCGCCAGCAGCTCTGGGACTAGCGGGGGGGGCGCGTCAGATACGCAGTATTTT. As protein: CASSSGTSGGGASDTQYF.